What follows are 16 T cell receptor beta chains derived from one specimen sequenced in a study of radiation and T cells in renal cell carcinoma. The repertoire was sequenced with immunoSEQ multiplex PCR; TCRdb's copy has only in-frame clones and lacks some. The data contain roughly 13,000 clones, less than 70% of them singletons. Treatment defined: treatment-naive control, cytoreductive nephrectomy. This specimen was tumor tissue, taken from a patient whose treatment was nephrectomy without radiotherapy. The receptors were sampled from a woman at least 80 years old with renal cell carcinoma.

V gene TRBV27 combines with J gene TRBJ1-2; a possible D gene is TRBD1 (5 bases). Germline CDR1 MNHEY, CDR2 SMNVEV (reference sequence). V was shortened by 8 bases and J by 2 bases, with 6 bases between the two germline ends. This CDR3 region has 11 residues. DNA for the CDR3: TGTGCCAGCTGGGGGAACTATGGCTACACCTTC. Translation gives CASWGNYGYTF.

This chain links TRBV6-1 with TRBJ2-1, with a tentative D call TRBD1 (6 bases). The CDR3 has 13 amino acids. Germline V gives CDR1 MNHNS, CDR2 SASEGT. Deletions cut 6 bases from V and 9 bases from J, with 15 bases between. Written as DNA, the CDR3 is TGTGCCAGCAGCCCCGGACAGTTCCCTGAGCAGTTCTTC. Residues: CASSPGQFPEQFF.

The gene calls are TRBV7-2 and TRBJ2-2, with D hard to call. The CDR3 has 14 residues. Germline V gene lookup returns CDR1 SGHTA and CDR2 FQGNSA. The V end was cut by 0 bases, the J end by 4 bases, with 6 bases between. CDR3 nucleotide sequence: TGTGCCAGCAGCTTAGCGTGGGGCACCGGGGAGCTGTTTTTT. Protein: CASSLAWGTGELFF.

The chain has TRBV19 and TRBJ1-6; 9 bases are shared with TRBD1. Losses at the gene ends were 5 bases for V and 9 bases for J; bases not matched to a gene: 8. Per germline, CDR1 LNHDA and CDR2 SQIVND (reference sequence). CDR3 length: 15 amino acids. This CDR3 reads CASSFSGTGSSPLHF. The CDR3 DNA is TGTGCCAGTAGTTTCTCCGGGACAGGGAGTTCACCCCTCCACTTT.

This sequence joins TRBV7-2 and TRBJ2-1, with 12 bases lining up with TRBD2. This CDR3 has 15 amino acids. Germline assignment: CDR1 SGHTA and CDR2 FQGNSA. V was pared by 2 bases and J by 7 bases, with 3 bases of the junction left unmatched. The CDR3 DNA reads TGTGCCAGCAGCTTACTAGCGGGGGGGCCGAATGAGCAGTTCTTC. Amino acid sequence: CASSLLAGGPNEQFF. Together with reference TRBV7-2 and TRBJ2-1, the CDR3 gives the full variable domain: GAGVSQSPSNKVTEKGKDVELRCDPISGHTALYWYRQSLGQGLEFLIYFQGNSAPDKSGLPSDRFSAERTGGSVSTLTIQRTQQEDSAVYLCASSLLAGGPNEQFFGPGTRLTVL.

The V gene is TRBV19, the J gene TRBJ2-1; D is perhaps TRBD1 (6 bases). This CDR3 is built from 13 residues. With 3 bases removed from V and 15 bases from J, the gap between germline ends came to 18 bases. Germline V gene sequence: CDR1 LNHDA, CDR2 SQIVND (reference sequence). CDR3 protein: CASSINDRPRLFF. As DNA, the CDR3 is TGTGCCAGTAGTATCAATGACAGGCCTCGTCTGTTCTTC.

This clone was seen more than once but under ten times. The rearrangement links TRBV2 to TRBJ1-4, with D unclear. Trimming shortened V by 8 bases and J by 6 bases, and 10 bases separated the two germline ends. Germline assignment: CDR1 SNHLY and CDR2 FYNNEI. The CDR3 is made up of 12 amino acids. The CDR3 region has the DNA TGTGCCAGCGAGGGAGGGTATGAAAAACTGTTTTTT. Protein sequence: CASEGGYEKLFF.

The chain uses TRBV10-1 and TRBJ2-3, with D unresolved. CDR3 length: 12 amino acids. V was shortened by 4 bases and J by 5 bases, with 7 bases between the two germline ends. Per germline, CDR1 WNHNN and CDR2 SYGVQD (reference sequence). CDR3 amino acids: CASSVHGDTQYF. As DNA, the CDR3 is TGCGCCAGCAGTGTTCATGGAGATACGCAGTATTTT.

The V gene is TRBV9, the J gene TRBJ1-6; 9 bases agree with TRBD1. This CDR3 is 14 amino acids long. V dropped 5 bases and J dropped 9; count of bases not matched to a gene: 6. CDR1 is SGDLS, CDR2 YYNGEE, per germline. CDR3 sequence (DNA): TGTGCCAGCAGAACCGGGACAGGGCCTTCACCCCTCCACTTT. Encoded protein: CASRTGTGPSPLHF.

The rearrangement links TRBV7-2 to TRBJ2-5; D ambiguous. The germline V gene has CDR1 SGHTA and CDR2 FQGNSA. The length of the CDR3 is 13 residues. V lost 5 bases and J lost 1, with 8 bases in between. The CDR3: CASSPPAQETQYF. CDR3 DNA sequence: TGTGCCAGCAGCCCCCCCGCCCAAGAGACCCAGTACTTC.

The V gene is TRBV4-1, the J gene TRBJ1-1; D is perhaps TRBD1 (5 bases). The CDR3 is 14 amino acids. Trimming cost V 5 bases and J 9 bases, with 19 bases left between them. From germline, CDR1 is MGHRA and CDR2 YSYEKL. CDR3 bases: TGCGCCAGCAGCGTACGAGGGACGGAAAAAAAAGCTTTCTTT. Its translation: CASSVRGTEKKAFF.

In this sample, this clone turned up once. The chain carries TRBV19 and TRBJ1-6; weak D call: TRBD1 (5 bases). Germline V gene data show CDR1 as LNHDA and CDR2 as SQIVND (reference sequence). The V and J ends lost 5 bases and 5 bases respectively, with 13 bases between them. The CDR3 length is 15 residues. Written as DNA, the CDR3 is TGTGCCAGTAGTGGCGGGACGGCGAATAATTCACCCCTCCACTTT. It encodes CASSGGTANNSPLHF. Filled out from reference TRBV19 and TRBJ1-6, the complete variable domain reads DGGITQSPKYLFRKEGQNVTLSCEQNLNHDAMYWYRQDPGQGLRLIYYSQIVNDFQKGDIAEGYSVSREKKESFPLTVTSAQKNPTAFYLCASSGGTANNSPLHFGNGTRLTVT.

J is TRBJ1-4 and V is TRBV9; D is possibly TRBD1 (5 bases). Germline loops: CDR1 SGDLS, CDR2 YYNGEE. The CDR3 consists of 15 residues. Trimming removed 4 bases from V and 4 bases from J, with 14 bases in between. The CDR3 DNA reads TGTGCCAGCAGCTTCGGAGGGGAGATTAATGAAAAACTGTTTTTT. It translates to CASSFGGEINEKLFF.

The rearrangement joins TRBV7-2 to TRBJ1-5; D remains ambiguous. Trimming took 5 bases from V and 3 from J, leaving 8 bases between them. The V gene's germline CDR1 is SGHTA and CDR2 FQGNSA. The CDR3 covers 13 residues. The CDR3 nucleotides are TGTGCCAGCAGCAACGGCCTCAATCAGCCCCAGCATTTT. It codes for CASSNGLNQPQHF.

The V and J genes are TRBV7-3 and TRBJ2-5, with 9 positions matching TRBD1. Germline CDR1 and CDR2: SGHTA and FQGTGA. CDR3 size: 16 residues. V dropped 1 base and J dropped 5; count of bases not matched to a gene: 8. CDR3: CASSLMGPGQGETQYF. The CDR3 DNA is TGTGCCAGCAGCTTAATGGGTCCGGGACAGGGTGAGACCCAGTACTTC.

The genes are TRBV6-5 and TRBJ1-2; 7 bases are a match to TRBD1. Germline loops: CDR1 MNHEY, CDR2 SVGAGI. The CDR3 has 11 amino acids. V shed 5 bases and J 9 bases; nucleotides not matched to a gene: 3. CDR3 in DNA: TGTGCCAGCAGTAAGGGACAGAGCTACACCTTC. Amino acids: CASSKGQSYTF.